This passage covers 20 T cell receptor beta chains from one sample sequenced in a study of T cell repertoires in cytomegalovirus infection. TCRdb reprocessed the reads with MiXCR, giving one entry per CDR3 protein. The sample yields some 590,000 distinct CDR3 sequences, 40% seen once. Antigens of these TCRs are unknown. Sample: cultured PBMCs, taken from culture after CMV antigen stimulation. These receptors originate from a human donor in good health (CMV status not recorded). Some clones in this sample may be carry-over from other donors' samples.

The sample holds a few counts of this clonotype. The gene calls are TRBV7-8 and TRBJ1-4; tentatively, D is TRBD1 (6 bases). This CDR3 is built from 19 residues. V was shortened by 5 bases and J by 0 bases, with 22 bases between the two germline ends. Germline CDR1 is SGHVS and CDR2 is FQNEAQ. CDR3 DNA sequence: TGTGCCAGCAGCAAACAGGGTTTCCTAAGCGGGGCAACTAATGAAAAACTGTTTTTT. Its translation: CASSKQGFLSGATNEKLFF. The variable domain in full, with the rest retrieved from reference TRBV7-8 and TRBJ1-4, is GAGVSQSPRYKVAKRGQDVALRCDPISGHVSLFWYQQALGQGPEFLTYFQNEAQLDKSGLPSDRFFAERPEGSVSTLKIQRTQQEDSAVYLCASSKQGFLSGATNEKLFFGSGTQLSVL.

A word on this clonotype: The junction and the germline gene differ at one end; a read error may be behind it. The rearrangement links TRBV27 to TRBJ2-7; D is ambiguous. The CDR3 is 15 residues long. The germline V gene has CDR1 MNHEY and CDR2 SMNVEV (reference sequence). The DNA for the CDR3 is TGTACCAGCAGTCTCCAGCCGGGTACCTCCTACGAGCAGTACTTC. This sequence encodes CTSSLQPGTSYEQYF.

The chain couples TRBV7-2 to TRBJ2-2, with D unresolved. Trimming took off 0 bases at V and 1 base at J, with 9 bases between the two ends. CDR3 length equals 16 residues. Germline CDR1 is SGHTA and CDR2 is FQGNSA. Here the CDR3 DNA reads TGTGCCAGCAGCTTAGCAGGTTTACAGAACACCGGGGAGCTGTTTTTT. As protein: CASSLAGLQNTGELFF.

This clonotype occurred once. The chain is built from TRBV12-3 or TRBV12-4 and TRBJ2-3, with D possibly TRBD1 on 5 matching bases. This CDR3 has 15 amino acids. With 5 bases removed from V and 1 base from J, the gap between germline ends came to 13 bases. The CDR3 region has the DNA TGTGCCAGCAGTATCAGGGAATCGGGCACAGATACGCAGTATTTT. As protein: CASSIRESGTDTQYF.

The chain couples TRBV7-8 to TRBJ2-7; 13 bases map to TRBD2. The CDR3 contains 16 residues. V lost 8 bases and J lost 4; bases outside the gene matches: 11. CDR1 and CDR2 from the germline V gene are SGHVS and FQNEAQ. In DNA form, the CDR3 reads TGTGCCAGCGGAGCCACGAGGACTAGCGGGAGTTACGAGCAGTACTTC. Its translation is CASGATRTSGSYEQYF.

This clonotype was counted ten times or more. V usage is TRBV7-2 and J usage is TRBJ2-7, with D possibly matching TRBD2 (5 bases). With 1 base removed from V and 4 bases from J, the gap between germline ends came to 23 bases. The CDR3 contains 18 residues. Per the germline V gene, CDR1 is SGHTA and CDR2 is FQGNSA. The CDR3 loop is CASSLESTSVMRGYEQYF. The CDR3 region has the DNA TGTGCCAGCAGCTTAGAATCTACGTCGGTAATGCGAGGGTACGAGCAGTACTTC.

The rearrangement uses TRBV7-4 and TRBJ1-1; D not certain. The CDR3 sequence is 13 residues long. CDR1 is SGHVT and CDR2 is SQSDAQ in the germline V gene. V dropped 5 bases and J dropped 4 bases, with 11 bases sitting between them. DNA of the CDR3: TGTGCCAGCAGCCCCCAGGTGGTCACTGAAGCTTTCTTT. Translated, it gives CASSPQVVTEAFF.

This clonotype has just a few counts. This sequence joins TRBV15 and TRBJ2-5, with 13 bases fitting TRBD2. The CDR3 consists of 18 residues. V dropped 0 bases and J dropped 3; count of bases not matched to a gene: 7. Looked up from germline, CDR1 is LNHNV and CDR2 is YYDKDF (reference sequence). The CDR3 DNA is TGTGCCACCAGCAGAGATCCGCCGACTAGCGGGGGGAAAGAGACCCAGTACTTC. Translating gives CATSRDPPTSGGKETQYF.

This clonotype was seen many times. The chain couples TRBV7-2 to TRBJ2-2; perhaps TRBD1 as D (6 bases). The CDR3 runs to 16 residues. Per the germline V gene, CDR1 is SGHTA and CDR2 is FQGNSA. V was clipped by 1 base and J by 2 bases, with 11 bases between them. CDR3 DNA sequence: TGTGCCAGCAGCTTAGTTGGCAGGGGAAACACCGGGGAGCTGTTTTTT. It encodes CASSLVGRGNTGELFF.

Worth noting for this clonotype: A read error is likely, as this CDR3 ends without the conserved phenylalanine or tryptophan. The chain uses TRBV12-3 or TRBV12-4 and TRBJ2-2; possible D gene TRBD2, 5 bases. The CDR3 is 13 amino acids. V lost 8 bases to trimming and J lost 5 bases, with 12 bases between them. The CDR3: CASLKTGTGELFV. The CDR3 DNA sequence: TGTGCCAGCCTGAAGACGGGGACCGGGGAGCTGTTTGTT.

This clonotype has only a few counts. The chain is built from TRBV7-8 and TRBJ2-7; D not resolved. Trimming took 5 bases from V and 4 from J, leaving 18 bases between them. The V gene's germline CDR1 is SGHVS and CDR2 FQNEAQ. This CDR3 contains 15 residues. CDR3 coding DNA: TGTGCCAGCAGCCGAAAACGAGTCCAGCCGTACGAGCAGTACTTC. It is translated as CASSRKRVQPYEQYF. Based on the CDR3 plus reference TRBV7-8 and TRBJ2-7, the full variable domain is GAGVSQSPRYKVAKRGQDVALRCDPISGHVSLFWYQQALGQGPEFLTYFQNEAQLDKSGLPSDRFFAERPEGSVSTLKIQRTQQEDSAVYLCASSRKRVQPYEQYFGPGTRLTVT.

This clonotype occurred a few times. This chain connects TRBV6-6 to TRBJ1-2; D might be TRBD1 (6 bases). The CDR3 is made up of 14 amino acids. V was pared by 0 bases and J by 8 bases, with 13 bases between. Per germline, CDR1 MNHNY and CDR2 SVGAGI (reference sequence). The CDR3 DNA sequence: TGTGCCAGCAGTTACTCCGGGCAGGGGCAGGGCTACACCTTC. It specifies CASSYSGQGQGYTF.

This clonotype was detected a few times. The chain has TRBV7-2 and TRBJ1-5, with D unclear. CDR1 SGHTA and CDR2 FQGNSA come from the germline V gene. The CDR3 covers 13 residues. Trimming removed 3 bases at V and 5 bases at J, with 8 bases between. CDR3 loop: CASSLFQDQPQHF. The CDR3 DNA reads TGTGCCAGCAGCTTGTTCCAGGATCAGCCCCAGCATTTT.

The chain couples TRBV12-3 or TRBV12-4 to TRBJ2-3, with a weak D call TRBD2 (6 bases). Trimming shortened V by 4 bases and J by 3 bases, and 23 bases separated the two germline ends. This CDR3 region has 18 residues. The CDR3 region is CASSSRLRGWRRTDTQYF. CDR3 nucleotides: TGTGCCAGCAGTTCCCGCTTACGGGGGTGGCGTCGGACAGATACGCAGTATTTT.

The sample holds a few counts of this clonotype. V usage is TRBV2 and J usage is TRBJ2-7, with a tentative D call TRBD2 (6 bases). CDR1 is SNHLY and CDR2 is FYNNEI in the germline V gene. The CDR3 spans 13 residues. CDR3 sequence (DNA): TGTGGGGGCCAACTAGCAGGCGGCCTCGAGCAGTACTTC. Protein sequence: CGGQLAGGLEQYF. Full variable domain (missing parts from reference TRBV2 and TRBJ2-7): EPEVTQTPSHQVTQMGQEVILRCVPISNHLYFYWYRQILGQKVEFLVSFYNNEISEKSEIFDDQFSVERPDGSNFTLKIRSTKLEDSAMYFCGGQLAGGLEQYFGPGTRLTVT.

This clonotype was recorded a few times. This chain uses TRBV12-3 or TRBV12-4 with TRBJ1-4, with TRBD1 identical over 8 bases. There are 15 residues in the CDR3. The V gene end was trimmed by 5 bases and the J gene end by 8 bases; junction bases not matched to a gene: 10. CDR3 coding DNA: TGTGCCAGCAGTACCGGACAGGGAGGAGAGGAAAAACTGTTTTTT. It specifies CASSTGQGGEEKLFF.

The rearrangement joins TRBV7-3 to TRBJ2-7, with unresolved D. Germline V CDR1 and CDR2: SGHTA, FQGTGA. The CDR3 consists of 13 residues. Deletions cut 2 bases from V and 6 bases from J, with 11 bases between. This chain's CDR3 is CASSLDDLGEQYF. CDR3 DNA sequence: TGTGCCAGCAGCTTAGACGACCTCGGCGAGCAGTACTTC. Looking up the rest from reference TRBV7-3 and TRBJ2-7 gives the full variable domain: GAGVSQTPSNKVTEKGKYVELRCDPISGHTALYWYRQSLGQGPEFLIYFQGTGAADDSGLPNDRFFAVRPEGSVSTLKIQRTERGDSAVYLCASSLDDLGEQYFGPGTRLTVT.

This clonotype was detected only a few times. The gene calls are TRBV7-2 and TRBJ2-1, with D maybe TRBD1 (5 bases). CDR3 length: 16 amino acids. Germline V lookup: CDR1 SGHTA, CDR2 FQGNSA. Trimming removed 5 bases at V and 2 bases at J, with 16 bases between. CDR3 sequence reads: CASSQMAGPAYNEQFF. CDR3 nucleotides: TGTGCCAGCAGCCAGATGGCAGGGCCAGCCTACAATGAGCAGTTCTTC.

The CDR3 DNA reads as TGCGCCAGCAGCTTGGCAAAGAGCGGGGGAGAGACCCAGTACTTC. Protein: CASSLAKSGGETQYF. The chain uses TRBV5-1 and TRBJ2-5; 8 nucleotides line up with TRBD2. Germline lookup yields CDR1 SGHRS and CDR2 YFSETQ. The CDR3 extends over 15 amino acids. J gave up 4 bases and V 0 bases, and 5 bases lay outside the gene matches.

V and J are TRBV12-3 or TRBV12-4 and TRBJ2-5; D is ambiguous. With 6 bases removed from V and 4 bases from J, the gap between germline ends came to 15 bases. The CDR3 runs to 14 residues. The CDR3 DNA reads TGTGCCAGCAGCCAGCGTATGTCGGGAGAGACCCAGTACTTC. It translates to CASSQRMSGETQYF.